This paragraph reports one T cell receptor (beta chain). Its antigen is as yet unknown. These data come from a study of cytomegalovirus exposure and HLA in healthy donors. Study-level background: Earlier sequencing of 150 million to 200 million T cells yielded around 100 million unique TCR beta sequences.

After removal of 6 bases from V and 3 bases from J, the junction contained 17 bases not matched to a gene. Per the germline V gene, CDR1 is LNHDA and CDR2 is SQIVND (reference sequence). CDR3 length equals 19 residues. Study conclusions and caveats: An analysis that came later showed most CMV-associated TCR beta chains appearing HLA-restricted. A few chains tied to CMV proved CMV antigen-specific in vitro. At a 0.05 false discovery rate, a later analysis found 18,000 or so TCR beta sequences to be associated with HLA alleles.

Use of 60 Vbeta and 13 Jbeta primers characterized the PCR. The method was immunoSEQ multiplex PCR; TCRdb's version includes in-frame clones alone and lacks a portion of them. This sample has roughly 220,000 clones, with approximately 70% found just once. The receptor was derived from a woman aged 30 to 39 in good health and CMV-seronegative. Material for sequencing was PBMCs. The gene calls are TRBV19 and TRBJ1-1; TRBD1 aligns across 12 bases. CDR3 sequence (DNA): TGTGCCAGTAGGGGGACAGGGGGCGCAGTGCTGTTCGGGGACACTGAAGCTTTCTTT. Translated, it gives CASRGTGGAVLFGDTEAFF. Full variable domain (missing parts from reference TRBV19 and TRBJ1-1): DGGITQSPKYLFRKEGQNVTLSCEQNLNHDAMYWYRQDPGQGLRLIYYSQIVNDFQKGDIAEGYSVSREKKESFPLTVTSAQKNPTAFYLCASRGTGGAVLFGDTEAFFGQGTRLTVV.